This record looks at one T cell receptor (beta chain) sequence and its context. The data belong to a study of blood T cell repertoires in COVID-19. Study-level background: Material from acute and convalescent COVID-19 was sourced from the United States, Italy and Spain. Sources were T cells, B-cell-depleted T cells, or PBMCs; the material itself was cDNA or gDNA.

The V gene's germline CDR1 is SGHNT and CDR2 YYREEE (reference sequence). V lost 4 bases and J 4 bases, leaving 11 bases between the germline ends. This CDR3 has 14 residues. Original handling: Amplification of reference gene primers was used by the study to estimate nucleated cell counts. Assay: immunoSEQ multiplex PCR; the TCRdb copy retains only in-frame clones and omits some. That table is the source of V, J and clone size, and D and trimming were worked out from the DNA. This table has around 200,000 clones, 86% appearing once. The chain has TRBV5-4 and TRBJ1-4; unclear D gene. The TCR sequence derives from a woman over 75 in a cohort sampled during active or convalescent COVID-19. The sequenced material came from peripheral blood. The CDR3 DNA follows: TGTGCCAGCAGCCTGGCCGGGGATAATGAAAAACTGTTTTTT. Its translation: CASSLAGDNEKLFF.